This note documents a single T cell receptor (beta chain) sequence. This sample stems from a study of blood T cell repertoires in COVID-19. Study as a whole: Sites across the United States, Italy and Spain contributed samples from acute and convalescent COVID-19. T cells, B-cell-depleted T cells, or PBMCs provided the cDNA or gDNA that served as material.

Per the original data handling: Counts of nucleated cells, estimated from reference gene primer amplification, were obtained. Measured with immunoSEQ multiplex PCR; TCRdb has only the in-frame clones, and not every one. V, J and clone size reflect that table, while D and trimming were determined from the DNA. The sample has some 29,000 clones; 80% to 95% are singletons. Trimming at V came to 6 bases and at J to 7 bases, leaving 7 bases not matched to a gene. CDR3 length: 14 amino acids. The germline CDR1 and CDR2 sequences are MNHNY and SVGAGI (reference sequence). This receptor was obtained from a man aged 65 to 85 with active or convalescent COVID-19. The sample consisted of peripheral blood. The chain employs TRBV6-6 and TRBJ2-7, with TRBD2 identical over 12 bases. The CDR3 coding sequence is TGTGCCAGCAGCCGGACTAGCGGGGTCTGGGAGCAGTACTTC. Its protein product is CASSRTSGVWEQYF.